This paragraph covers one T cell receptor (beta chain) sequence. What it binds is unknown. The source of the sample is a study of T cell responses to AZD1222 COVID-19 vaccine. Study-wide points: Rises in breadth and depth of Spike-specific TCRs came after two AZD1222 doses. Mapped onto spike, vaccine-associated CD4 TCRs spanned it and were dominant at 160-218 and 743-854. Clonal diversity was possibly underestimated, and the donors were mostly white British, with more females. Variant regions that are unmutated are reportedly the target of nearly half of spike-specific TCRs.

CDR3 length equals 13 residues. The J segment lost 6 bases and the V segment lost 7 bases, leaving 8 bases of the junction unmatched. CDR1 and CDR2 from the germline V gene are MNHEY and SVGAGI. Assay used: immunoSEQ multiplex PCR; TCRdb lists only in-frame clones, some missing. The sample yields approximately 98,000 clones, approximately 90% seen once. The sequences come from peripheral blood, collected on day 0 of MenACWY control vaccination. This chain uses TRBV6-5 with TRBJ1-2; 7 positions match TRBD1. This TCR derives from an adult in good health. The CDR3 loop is CASTVRTGDGYTF. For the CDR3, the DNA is TGTGCCAGCACAGTCAGAACAGGGGATGGCTACACCTTC.